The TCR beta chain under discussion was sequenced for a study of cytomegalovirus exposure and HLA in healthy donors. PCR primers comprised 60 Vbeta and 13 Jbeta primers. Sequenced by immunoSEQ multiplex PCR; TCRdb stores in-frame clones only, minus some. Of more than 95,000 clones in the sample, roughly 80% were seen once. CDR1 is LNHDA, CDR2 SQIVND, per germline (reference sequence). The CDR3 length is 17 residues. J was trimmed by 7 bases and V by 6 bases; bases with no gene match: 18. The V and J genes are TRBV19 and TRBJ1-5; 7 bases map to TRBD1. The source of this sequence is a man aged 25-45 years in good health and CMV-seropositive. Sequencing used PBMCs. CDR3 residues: CASRDPVRQGPFQPQHF. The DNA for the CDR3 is TGTGCCAGTAGGGACCCCGTCCGACAGGGTCCCTTCCAGCCCCAGCATTTT.